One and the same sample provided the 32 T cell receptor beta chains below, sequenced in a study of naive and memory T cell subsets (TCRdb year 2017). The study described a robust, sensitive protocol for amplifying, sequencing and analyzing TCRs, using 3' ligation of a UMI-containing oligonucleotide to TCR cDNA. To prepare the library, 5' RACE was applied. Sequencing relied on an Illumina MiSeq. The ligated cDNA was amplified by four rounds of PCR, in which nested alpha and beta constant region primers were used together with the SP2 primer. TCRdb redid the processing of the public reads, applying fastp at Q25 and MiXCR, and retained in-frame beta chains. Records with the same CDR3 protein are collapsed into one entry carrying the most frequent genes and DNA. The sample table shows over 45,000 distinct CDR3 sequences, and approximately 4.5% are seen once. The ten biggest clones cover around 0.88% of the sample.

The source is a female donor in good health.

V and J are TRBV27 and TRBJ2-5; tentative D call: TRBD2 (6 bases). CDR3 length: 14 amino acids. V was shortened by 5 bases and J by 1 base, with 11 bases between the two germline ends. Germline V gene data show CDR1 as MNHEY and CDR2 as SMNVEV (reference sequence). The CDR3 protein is CASSTGTCQETQYF. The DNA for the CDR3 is TGTGCCAGCAGTACCGGGACTTGCCAAGAGACCCAGTACTTC.

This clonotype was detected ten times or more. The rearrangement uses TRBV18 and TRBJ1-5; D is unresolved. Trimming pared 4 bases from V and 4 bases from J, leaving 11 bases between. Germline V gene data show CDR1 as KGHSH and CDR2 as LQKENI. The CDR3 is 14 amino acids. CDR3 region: CASSLGQSNQPQHF. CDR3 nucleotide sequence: TGTGCCAGCTCACTCGGGCAGAGTAATCAGCCCCAGCATTTT.

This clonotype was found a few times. As DNA, the CDR3 is TGTGCCAGCACCCCTCCAGGAGCGACTAGCTCCTACGAGCAGTACTTC. Encoded protein: CASTPPGATSSYEQYF. V usage is TRBV28 and J usage is TRBJ2-7; maybe TRBD2 (6 bases). The germline CDR1 and CDR2 sequences are MDHEN and SYDVKM. This CDR3 has 16 residues. V gave up 7 bases and J gave up 0 bases, with 19 bases separating them.

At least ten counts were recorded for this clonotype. The CDR3, as DNA: TGTGCCAGCAGCGTAGGCTCCGGAGAAGCTTTCTTT. The encoded protein is CASSVGSGEAFF. J is TRBJ1-1 and V is TRBV9; D remains ambiguous. The CDR3 sequence is 12 residues long. From germline, CDR1 is SGDLS and CDR2 YYNGEE. Trimming stripped 0 bases from V and 8 bases from J, with 8 bases between.

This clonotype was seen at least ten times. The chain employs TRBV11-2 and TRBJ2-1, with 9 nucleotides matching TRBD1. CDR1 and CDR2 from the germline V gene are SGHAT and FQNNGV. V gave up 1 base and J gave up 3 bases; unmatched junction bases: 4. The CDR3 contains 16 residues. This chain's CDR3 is CASSLVTGGVYNEQFF. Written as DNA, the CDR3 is TGTGCCAGCAGCTTAGTTACAGGGGGCGTCTACAATGAGCAGTTCTTC.

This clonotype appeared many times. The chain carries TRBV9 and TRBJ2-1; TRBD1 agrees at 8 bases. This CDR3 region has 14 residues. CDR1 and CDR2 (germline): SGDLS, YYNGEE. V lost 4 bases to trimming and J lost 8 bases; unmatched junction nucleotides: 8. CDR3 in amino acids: CASSTRQGADEQFF. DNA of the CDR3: TGTGCCAGCAGCACGCGGCAGGGGGCTGATGAGCAGTTCTTC. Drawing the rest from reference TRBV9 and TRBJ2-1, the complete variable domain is DSGVTQTPKHLITATGQRVTLRCSPRSGDLSVYWYQQSLDQGLQFLIQYYNGEERAKGNILERFSAQQFPDLHSELNLSSLELGDSALYFCASSTRQGADEQFFGPGTRLTVL.

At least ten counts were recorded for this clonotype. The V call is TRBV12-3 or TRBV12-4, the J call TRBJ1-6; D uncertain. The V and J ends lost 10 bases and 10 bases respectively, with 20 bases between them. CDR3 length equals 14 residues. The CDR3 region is CATRTAGGGSPLHF. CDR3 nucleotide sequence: TGTGCCACCCGGACCGCAGGCGGTGGATCACCCCTCCACTTT.

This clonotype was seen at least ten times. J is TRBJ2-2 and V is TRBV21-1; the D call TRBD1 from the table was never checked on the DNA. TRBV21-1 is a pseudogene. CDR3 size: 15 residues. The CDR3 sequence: CASSKNGTGTGELFF. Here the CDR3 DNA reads TGTGCCAGCAGCAAAAATGGGACAGGCACCGGGGAGCTGTTTTTT.

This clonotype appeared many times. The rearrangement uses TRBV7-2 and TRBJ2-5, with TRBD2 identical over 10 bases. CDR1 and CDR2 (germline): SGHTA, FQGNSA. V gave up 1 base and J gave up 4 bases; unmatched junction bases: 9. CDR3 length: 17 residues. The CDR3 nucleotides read TGTGCCAGCAGCTTAGATCCCCATAGCGGGAGGATAGAGACCCAGTACTTC. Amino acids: CASSLDPHSGRIETQYF.

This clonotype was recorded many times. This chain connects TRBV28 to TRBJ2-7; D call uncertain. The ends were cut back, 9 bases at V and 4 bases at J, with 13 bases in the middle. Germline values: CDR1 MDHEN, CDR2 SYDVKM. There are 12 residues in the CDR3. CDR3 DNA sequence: TGTGCCAGTAGGTTTTTGGGTTACGAGCAGTACTTC. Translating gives CASRFLGYEQYF.

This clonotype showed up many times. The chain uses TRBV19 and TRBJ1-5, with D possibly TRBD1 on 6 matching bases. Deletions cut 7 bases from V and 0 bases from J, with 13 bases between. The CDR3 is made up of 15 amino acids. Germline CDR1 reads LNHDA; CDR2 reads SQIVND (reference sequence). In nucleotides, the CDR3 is TGTGCCAGTACCGCCCTGGACAGTAGCAATCAGCCCCAGCATTTT. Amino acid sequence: CASTALDSSNQPQHF.

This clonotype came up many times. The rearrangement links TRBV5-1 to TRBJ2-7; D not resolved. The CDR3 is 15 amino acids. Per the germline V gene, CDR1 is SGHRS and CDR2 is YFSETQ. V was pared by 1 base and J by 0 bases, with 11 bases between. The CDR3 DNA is TGCGCCAGCAGCTTGTTCGACGGCAGCTCCTACGAGCAGTACTTC. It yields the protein CASSLFDGSSYEQYF.

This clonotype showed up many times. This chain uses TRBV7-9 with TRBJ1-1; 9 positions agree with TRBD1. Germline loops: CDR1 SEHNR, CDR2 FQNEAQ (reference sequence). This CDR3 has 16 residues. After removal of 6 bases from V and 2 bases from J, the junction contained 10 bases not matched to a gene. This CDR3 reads CASSSAPGQGNTEAFF. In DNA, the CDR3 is TGTGCCAGCAGTTCTGCACCGGGACAGGGAAACACTGAAGCTTTCTTT.

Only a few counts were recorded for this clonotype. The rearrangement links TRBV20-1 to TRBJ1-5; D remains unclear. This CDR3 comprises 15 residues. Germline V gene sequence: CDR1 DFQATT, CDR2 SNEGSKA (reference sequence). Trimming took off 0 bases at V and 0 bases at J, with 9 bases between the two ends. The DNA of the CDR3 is TGCAGTGCTAGAGATCTACAGTATAGCAATCAGCCCCAGCATTTT. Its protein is CSARDLQYSNQPQHF.

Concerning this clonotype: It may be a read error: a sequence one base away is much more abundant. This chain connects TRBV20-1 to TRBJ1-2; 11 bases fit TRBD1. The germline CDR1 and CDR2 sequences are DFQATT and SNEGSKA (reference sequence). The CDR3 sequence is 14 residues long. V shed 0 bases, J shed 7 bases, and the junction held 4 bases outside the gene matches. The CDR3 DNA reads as TGCAGTGCTAGAGATAGGGGACAGGGGGGTGGCTACACCTTC. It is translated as CSARDRGQGGGYTF.

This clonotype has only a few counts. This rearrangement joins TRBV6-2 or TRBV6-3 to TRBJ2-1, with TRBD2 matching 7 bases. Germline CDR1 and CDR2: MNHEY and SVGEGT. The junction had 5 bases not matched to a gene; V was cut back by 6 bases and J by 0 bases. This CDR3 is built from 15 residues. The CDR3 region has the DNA TGTGCCAGCAGGACCCTAGCGGTCTCCTACAATGAGCAGTTCTTC. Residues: CASRTLAVSYNEQFF.

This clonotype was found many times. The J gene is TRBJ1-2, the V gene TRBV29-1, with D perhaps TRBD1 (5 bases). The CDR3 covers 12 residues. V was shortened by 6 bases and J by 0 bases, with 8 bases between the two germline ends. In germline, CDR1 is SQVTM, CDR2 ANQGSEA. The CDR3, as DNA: TGCAGCGTCCTCAGGGCTAACTATGGCTACACCTTC. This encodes CSVLRANYGYTF.

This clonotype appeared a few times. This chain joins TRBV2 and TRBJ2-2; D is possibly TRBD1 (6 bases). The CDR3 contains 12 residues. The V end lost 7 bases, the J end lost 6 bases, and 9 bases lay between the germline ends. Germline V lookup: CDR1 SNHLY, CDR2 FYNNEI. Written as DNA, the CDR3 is TGTGCCAGCACCAGGACAGCCGGGGAGCTGTTTTTT. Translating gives CASTRTAGELFF.

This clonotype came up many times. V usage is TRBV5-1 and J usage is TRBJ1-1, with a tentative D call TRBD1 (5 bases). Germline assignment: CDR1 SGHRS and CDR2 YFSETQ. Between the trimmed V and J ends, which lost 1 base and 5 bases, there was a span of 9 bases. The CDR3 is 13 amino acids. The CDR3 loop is CASSLRDPTEAFF. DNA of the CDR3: TGCGCCAGCAGCTTGCGGGACCCGACTGAAGCTTTCTTT.

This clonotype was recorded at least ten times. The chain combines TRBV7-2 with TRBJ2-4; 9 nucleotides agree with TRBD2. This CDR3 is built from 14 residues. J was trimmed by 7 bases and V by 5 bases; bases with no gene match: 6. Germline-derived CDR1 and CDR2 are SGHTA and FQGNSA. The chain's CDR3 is CASSPIAGENIQYF. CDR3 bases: TGTGCCAGCAGCCCAATAGCGGGAGAGAACATTCAGTACTTC.

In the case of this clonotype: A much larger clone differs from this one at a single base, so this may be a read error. CDR3 bases: TGTGCCGGCAGTTTTGGGACTAGCGGGACGTGGACCGGGGAGCTGTTTTTT. Amino acid sequence: CAGSFGTSGTWTGELFF. This chain connects TRBV12-3 or TRBV12-4 to TRBJ2-2; the match to TRBD2 covers 13 bases. CDR3 size: 17 residues.

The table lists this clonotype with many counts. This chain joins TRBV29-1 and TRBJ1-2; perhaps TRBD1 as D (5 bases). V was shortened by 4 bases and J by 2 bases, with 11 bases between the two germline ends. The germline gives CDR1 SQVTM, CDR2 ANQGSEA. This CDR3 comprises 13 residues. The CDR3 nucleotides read TGCAGCGTTGTGTTGGGACCCAACTATGGCTACACCTTC. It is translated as CSVVLGPNYGYTF.

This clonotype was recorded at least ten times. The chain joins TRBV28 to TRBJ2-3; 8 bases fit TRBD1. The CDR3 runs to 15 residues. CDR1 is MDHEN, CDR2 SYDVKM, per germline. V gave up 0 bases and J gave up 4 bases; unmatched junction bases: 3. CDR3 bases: TGTGCCAGCAGTTTATGGACAGGGGCCCCAGATACGCAGTATTTT. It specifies CASSLWTGAPDTQYF.

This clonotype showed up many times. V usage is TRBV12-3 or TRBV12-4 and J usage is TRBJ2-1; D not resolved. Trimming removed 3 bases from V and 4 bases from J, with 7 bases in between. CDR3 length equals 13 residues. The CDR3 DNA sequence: TGTGCCAGCAGTTTCTCCGAATACAATGAGCAGTTCTTC. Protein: CASSFSEYNEQFF.

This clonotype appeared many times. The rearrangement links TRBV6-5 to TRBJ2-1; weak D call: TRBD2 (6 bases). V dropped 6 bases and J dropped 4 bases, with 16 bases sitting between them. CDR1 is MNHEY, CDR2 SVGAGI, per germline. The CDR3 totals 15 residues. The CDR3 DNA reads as TGTGCCAGCAGACTGGGGACTTCACTTTACAATGAGCAGTTCTTC. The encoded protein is CASRLGTSLYNEQFF.

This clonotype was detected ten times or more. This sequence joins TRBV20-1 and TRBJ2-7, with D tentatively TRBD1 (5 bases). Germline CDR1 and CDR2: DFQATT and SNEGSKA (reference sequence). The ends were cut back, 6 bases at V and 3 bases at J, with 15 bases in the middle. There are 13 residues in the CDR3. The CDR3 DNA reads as TGCAGTGCCTGGTCGGCTCAGGGCTACGAGCAGTACTTC. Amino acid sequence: CSAWSAQGYEQYF.

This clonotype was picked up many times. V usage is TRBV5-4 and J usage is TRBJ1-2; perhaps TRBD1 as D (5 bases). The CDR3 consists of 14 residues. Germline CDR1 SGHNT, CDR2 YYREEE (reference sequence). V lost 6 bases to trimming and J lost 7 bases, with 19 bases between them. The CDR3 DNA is TGTGCCAGCACCCTCGCCGGGGGGGGAGCTGGCTACACCTTC. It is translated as CASTLAGGGAGYTF.

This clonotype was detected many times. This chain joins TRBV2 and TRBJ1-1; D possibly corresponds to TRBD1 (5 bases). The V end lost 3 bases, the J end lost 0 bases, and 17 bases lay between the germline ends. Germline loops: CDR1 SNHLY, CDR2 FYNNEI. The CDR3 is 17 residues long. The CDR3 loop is CASSDPLTGTLNTEAFF. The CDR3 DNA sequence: TGTGCCAGCAGTGACCCCCTGACCGGGACGTTGAACACTGAAGCTTTCTTT.

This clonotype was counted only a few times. CDR3 loop: CSAPRFIGTGAQKLFF. The CDR3 DNA sequence: TGCAGTGCTCCGCGGTTTATAGGGACAGGGGCTCAAAAACTGTTTTTT. The chain combines TRBV20-1 with TRBJ1-4; 10 positions match TRBD1. V trimming: 5 bases; J trimming: 9 bases; junction bases outside the gene matches: 15. This CDR3 comprises 16 residues. Germline V gene lookup returns CDR1 DFQATT and CDR2 SNEGSKA (reference sequence).

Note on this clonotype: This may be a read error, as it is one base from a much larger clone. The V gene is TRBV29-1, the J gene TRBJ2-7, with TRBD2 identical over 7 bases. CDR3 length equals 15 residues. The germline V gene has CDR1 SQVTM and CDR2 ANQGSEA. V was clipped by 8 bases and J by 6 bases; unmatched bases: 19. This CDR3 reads CSITGGGRSGREQYF. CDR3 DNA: TGCAGCATAACAGGAGGCGGGAGATCGGGGCGCGAGCAGTACTTC.

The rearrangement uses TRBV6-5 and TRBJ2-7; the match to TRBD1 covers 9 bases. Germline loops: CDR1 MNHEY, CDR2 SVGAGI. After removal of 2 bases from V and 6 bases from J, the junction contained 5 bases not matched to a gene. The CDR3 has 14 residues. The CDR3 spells CASSYGTGKGEQYF. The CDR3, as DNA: TGTGCCAGCAGTTACGGGACAGGGAAGGGCGAGCAGTACTTC.

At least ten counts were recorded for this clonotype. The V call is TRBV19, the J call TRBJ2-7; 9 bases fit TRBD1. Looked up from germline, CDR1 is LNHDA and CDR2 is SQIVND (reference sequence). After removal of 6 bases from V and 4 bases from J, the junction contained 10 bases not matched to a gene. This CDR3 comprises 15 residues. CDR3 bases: TGTGCCAGTAGCCTATACCGGGACAGGGTTTACGAGCAGTACTTC. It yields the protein CASSLYRDRVYEQYF.